This T cell receptor beta chain is drawn from a study of T-cell reconstitution after alpha-beta-depleted transplantation in children. Preparation of the TCRbeta library used unique molecular identifiers. TCRdb ran MiXCR on the PCR reads and lists one entry per CDR3 protein. The table has 190,000 or so distinct CDR3 sequences, about 6.4% seen once. CDR3 size: 13 residues. Trimming took off 0 bases at V and 3 bases at J, with 4 bases between the two ends. The sample holds many counts of this clonotype. This specimen consisted of PBMCs from the stem cell graft donor, obtained from the stem cell graft. This sequence joins TRBV12-3 or TRBV12-4 and TRBJ2-3, with D hard to call. This TCR was sampled from a human donor who donated a stem cell graft to a child with Wiskott-Aldrich syndrome. CDR3 DNA sequence: TGTGCCAGCAGTTTAGCGACGACAGATACGCAGTATTTT. Protein sequence: CASSLATTDTQYF.